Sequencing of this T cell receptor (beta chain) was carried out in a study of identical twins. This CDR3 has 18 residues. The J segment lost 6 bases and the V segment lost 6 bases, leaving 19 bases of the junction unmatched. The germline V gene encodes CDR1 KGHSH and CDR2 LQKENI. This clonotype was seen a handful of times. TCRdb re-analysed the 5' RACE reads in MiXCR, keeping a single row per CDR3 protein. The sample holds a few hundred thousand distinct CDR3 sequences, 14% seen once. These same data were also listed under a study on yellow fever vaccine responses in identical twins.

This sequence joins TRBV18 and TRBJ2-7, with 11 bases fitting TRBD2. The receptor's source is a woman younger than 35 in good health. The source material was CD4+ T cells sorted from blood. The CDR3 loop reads CASSHSSQLAGGIGEQYF. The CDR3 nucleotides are TGTGCCAGCTCGCATTCCTCACAGCTAGCGGGAGGAATAGGCGAGCAGTACTTC.